One sample yielded the 2 T cell receptor beta chains listed below, sequenced in a study of Graves' ophthalmopathy and Graves' hyperthyroidism. Amplification of TCR beta CDR3 regions used RNA transcripts. Investigators did first-round RT-PCR with HTBI primers, then second-round multiplex PCR. TCRdb re-called the multiplex PCR reads through MiXCR, storing one row per CDR3 protein. The sample consists of over a million distinct CDR3 sequences, 35% to 40% of them appearing once. Sequenced: peripheral blood or thyroid tissue (not recorded which). The receptor set was obtained from an adult man with Graves' hyperthyroidism.

This clonotype was seen many times. The gene calls are TRBV12-3 or TRBV12-4 and TRBJ1-1; D is perhaps TRBD1 (5 bases). This CDR3 spans 14 amino acids. V gave up 7 bases and J gave up 4 bases, with 16 bases separating them. The CDR3 DNA follows: TGTGCCAGCATTCAACAGGAGACCAGCACTGAAGCTTTCTTT. It specifies CASIQQETSTEAFF.

This clonotype was seen repeatedly, ten times or more. This chain connects TRBV19 to TRBJ2-5; D ambiguous. Trimming left V 4 bases short and J 5 bases short, with 17 bases between. The CDR3 loop spans 15 amino acids. Germline V gives CDR1 LNHDA, CDR2 SQIVND (reference sequence). The CDR3 region has the DNA TGTGCCAGTAGTAAAACGGGTGGATTAGTGGAGACCCAGTACTTC. Translating it yields CASSKTGGLVETQYF.